Listed below are T cell receptor beta chains from one sample, sequenced in a study of T cell responses to AZD1222 COVID-19 vaccine. The assay was immunoSEQ multiplex PCR, and TCRdb's table has in-frame clones only and misses some. The table records about 89,000 clones, around 89% of them present only once. Specimen: peripheral blood, collected 28 days after the second AZD1222 dose. The receptors here all came from an adult who received the AZD1222 COVID-19 vaccine. Both conserved end residues are part of each CDR3. A D gene is named only where the DNA matches it firmly. Rows give clone size only sometimes, using once, few, many, or a class for an expanded clone.

DNA	CDR3	J	D	V	size
TGTGCCAGCAGCCAAGATGTTTTCGGGCGGTTAAAATTAGAGCAGTTCTTC	CASSQDVFGRLKLEQFF	TRBJ2-1	NA	TRBV3-1/TRBV3-2	NA
TGTGCCAGCAGTGATCGGGGTAGCAATCAGCCCCAGCATTTT	CASSDRGSNQPQHF	TRBJ1-5	NA	TRBV6-1	few
TGTGCCAGCAGCTTAGTCCGGGGGAACACTGAAGCTTTCTTT	CASSLVRGNTEAFF	TRBJ1-1	NA	TRBV7-2	NA
TGTGCCAGCAGCTTAGGGCCGCTGGTTTCTGGGGCCAACGTCCTGACTTTC	CASSLGPLVSGANVLTF	TRBJ2-6	NA	TRBV7-2	once
TGTGCCACCAGTCCCGGTAGGGGACAGCGTACTGGCTACACCTTC	CATSPGRGQRTGYTF	TRBJ1-2	TRBD1	TRBV15	once
TGCAGTGCTAGTTTGGACAGGGAAAACTATGGCTACACCTTC	CSASLDRENYGYTF	TRBJ1-2	TRBD1	TRBV20-1	NA
TGTGCCAGCTCATCCGGGACAGGGAACACTGAAGCTTTCTTT	CASSSGTGNTEAFF	TRBJ1-1	TRBD1	TRBV18	NA
TGTGCCAACACCAATGGACGCCCTACTGAAAAAGCTTTCTTT	CANTNGRPTEKAFF	TRBJ1-1	NA	TRBV2	NA
TGTGCCAGGGGGCACGGGGGCCCTAACACCGGGGAGCTGTTTTTT	CARGHGGPNTGELFF	TRBJ2-2	NA	TRBV25-1	few
TGTGCCAGCAGCCAGGGACAGGGAATGAACACTGAAGCTTTCTTT	CASSQGQGMNTEAFF	TRBJ1-1	TRBD1	TRBV14	NA
TGCGCCAGCAGCGAGGGGGGGAACTATGGCTACACCTTC	CASSEGGNYGYTF	TRBJ1-2	NA	TRBV5-1	NA
TGTGCCATCGGCTGGGGGGGCCAGTACGAGCAGTACTTC	CAIGWGGQYEQYF	TRBJ2-7	NA	TRBV10-3	once
TGTGCCAGCAGCTTAAGATTAGATACGCAGTATTTT	CASSLRLDTQYF	TRBJ2-3	NA	TRBV11-2	NA
TGTGCCAGCAGCCCAACTAGGATGGGCGGGGAGCTGTTTTTT	CASSPTRMGGELFF	TRBJ2-2	NA	TRBV13	NA
TGTGCCAGCAGTGGGGGCGAAACCTGGCGTTTTGACACTGAAGCTTTCTTT	CASSGGETWRFDTEAFF	TRBJ1-1	NA	TRBV6-4	NA
TGTGCCAGCAGCCAAGCCGGGAGCAATTCACCCCTCCACTTT	CASSQAGSNSPLHF	TRBJ1-6	NA	TRBV3-1/TRBV3-2	NA
TGTGCCAGCAGTATGTCCGGGACAGGGACCCCAACCTACGAGCAGTACTTC	CASSMSGTGTPTYEQYF	TRBJ2-7	TRBD1	TRBV28	NA
TGCAGTGCTAGTATTACAGAGATCTATGGCTACACCTTC	CSASITEIYGYTF	TRBJ1-2	NA	TRBV20-1	NA
TGTGCCAGCAGTTACTCGGGACAGAATCAGCCCCAGCATTTT	CASSYSGQNQPQHF	TRBJ1-5	TRBD1	TRBV6-2/TRBV6-3	once
TGCGCCAGCAGCCAAGACCGTCCGGACCGCTTAAACTATGGCTACACCTTC	CASSQDRPDRLNYGYTF	TRBJ1-2	NA	TRBV4-1	NA
TGTGCCAGCAGCCAAGTATTGGGAGGCAACTATGGCTACACCTTC	CASSQVLGGNYGYTF	TRBJ1-2	NA	TRBV14	few
TGCGCCAGCAGCCAGGGACAGGTTAAGAACTATGGCTACACCTTC	CASSQGQVKNYGYTF	TRBJ1-2	TRBD1	TRBV4-1	NA
TGCAGCGCCAATCAGGGTGGGACTGAAGCTTTCTTT	CSANQGGTEAFF	TRBJ1-1	NA	TRBV29-1	NA
TGTGCCGGACACTGGAACACTGAAGCTTTCTTT	CAGHWNTEAFF	TRBJ1-1	NA	TRBV6-4	NA
TGTGCCAGCAGTTTAGTCTCGGGTGGCAGGGAATACACCTTC	CASSLVSGGREYTF	TRBJ1-2	NA	TRBV27	NA
TGTGCCAGCAGCCCGCCCGGGACCTTCTATGGCTACACCTTC	CASSPPGTFYGYTF	TRBJ1-2	NA	TRBV7-9	NA
TGTGCCAGCAGAAGGACAGGGGGGCACCCGGACTTC	CASRRTGGHPDF	TRBJ2-7	TRBD1	TRBV6-5	NA
TGTGCCGCTTCAAGGGACAGGGCAGCGACCCAGTACTTC	CAASRDRAATQYF	TRBJ2-5	TRBD1	TRBV19	few
TGTGCCAGCGATAACCTAGCGGGGAGCACAGATACGCAGTATTTT	CASDNLAGSTDTQYF	TRBJ2-3	TRBD2	TRBV7-8	NA
TGTGCCAGCAGTGACTCCGACACCGGGGAGCTGTTTTTT	CASSDSDTGELFF	TRBJ2-2	NA	TRBV6-4	few
TGTGCCAGCAGCTTATTGTTGGGGTTTGGCTACACCTTC	CASSLLLGFGYTF	TRBJ1-2	NA	TRBV7-9	NA
TGTGCCAGCAGTTTTAACAGGGGGGGAGATGGCTACACCTTC	CASSFNRGGDGYTF	TRBJ1-2	TRBD1	TRBV27	NA
TGTGCCAGTAGTATCCAGGGGGCAGAAACTGAAGCTTTCTTT	CASSIQGAETEAFF	TRBJ1-1	TRBD1	TRBV19	once
TGTGCCAGTAGTATACTGGGTTTAACCGGTTACACTGAAGCTTTCTTT	CASSILGLTGYTEAFF	TRBJ1-1	NA	TRBV19	NA
TGTGCCAGCAGCCAATCAGGGAATTATGGCTACACCTTC	CASSQSGNYGYTF	TRBJ1-2	NA	TRBV14	NA
TGTGCCAGCAGTGAGGGCGGAGTGAACACCGGGGAGCTGTTTTTT	CASSEGGVNTGELFF	TRBJ2-2	NA	TRBV2	once
TGTGCCAGTAGCGCGGACAGACTGAACACTGAAGCTTTCTTT	CASSADRLNTEAFF	TRBJ1-1	NA	TRBV19	NA
TGTGCCAGCAGAGAACCGGGGGTGAACACTGAAGCTTTCTTT	CASREPGVNTEAFF	TRBJ1-1	NA	TRBV7-9	NA
TGCGCCAGCAGTGCAGGGACCTACACCGGGGAGCTGTTTTTT	CASSAGTYTGELFF	TRBJ2-2	NA	TRBV10-1	NA
TGTGCCAGCGACTTAGACAGGGCAAATCAGCCCCAGCATTTT	CASDLDRANQPQHF	TRBJ1-5	TRBD1	TRBV2	NA
TGTGCCAGCAGCTTAGAGTACTATTCACCCCTCCACTTT	CASSLEYYSPLHF	TRBJ1-6	NA	TRBV11-2	NA
TGTGCCATCAGTGGAGGGGGTGAGCAGTTCTTC	CAISGGGEQFF	TRBJ2-1	NA	TRBV10-3	NA